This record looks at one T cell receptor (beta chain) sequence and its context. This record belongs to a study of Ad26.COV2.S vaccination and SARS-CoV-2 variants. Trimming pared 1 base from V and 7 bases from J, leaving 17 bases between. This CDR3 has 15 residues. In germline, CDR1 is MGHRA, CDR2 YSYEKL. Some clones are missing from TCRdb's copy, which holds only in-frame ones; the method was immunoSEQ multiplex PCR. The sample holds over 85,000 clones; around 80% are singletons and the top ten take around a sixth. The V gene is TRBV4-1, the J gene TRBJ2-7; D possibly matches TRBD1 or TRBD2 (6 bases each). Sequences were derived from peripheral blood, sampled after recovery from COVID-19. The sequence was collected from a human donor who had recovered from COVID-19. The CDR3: CASSQGIQGREEQYF. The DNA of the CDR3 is TGCGCCAGCAGCCAAGGAATCCAGGGGCGGGAAGAGCAGTACTTC.